A single sample is the source of the 6 T cell receptor beta chains below, sequenced in a study of control samples from healthy donors and cancer patients. TCRdb's table, derived via immunoSEQ multiplex PCR, lists solely in-frame clones and lacks some. The sample includes around 22,000 clones, about 83% of them seen just once. Sequencing was performed on PBMCs. These receptors all stem from a man aged 55 to 70 with head and neck cancer.

V and J are TRBV28 and TRBJ2-1; 12 nucleotides agree with TRBD2. V was clipped by 3 bases and J by 8 bases; unmatched bases: 8. Germline loops: CDR1 MDHEN, CDR2 SYDVKM. This CDR3 spans 16 amino acids. CDR3 sequence reads: CASSLQTSGRMYEQFF. CDR3 nucleotide sequence: TGTGCCAGCAGTTTGCAAACTAGCGGGAGGATGTATGAGCAGTTCTTC.

V is TRBV6-1 and J is TRBJ2-1, with a possible D match to TRBD1 (5 bases). This CDR3 is 14 amino acids long. V was pared by 1 base and J by 12 bases, with 16 bases between. Germline CDR1 MNHNS, CDR2 SASEGT. This chain's CDR3 is CASSEDIRGLGQFF. In DNA form, the CDR3 reads TGTGCCAGCAGTGAAGATATAAGGGGTCTCGGGCAGTTCTTC.

The chain uses TRBV10-3 and TRBJ1-5, with 8 bases matching TRBD1. Trimming cost V 5 bases and J 4 bases; bases outside gene matches: 10. The CDR3 is made up of 16 amino acids. From germline, CDR1 is ENHRY and CDR2 SYGVKD. CDR3 amino acids: CAISQPVQGGNQPQHF. For the CDR3, the DNA is TGTGCCATCAGTCAACCGGTACAGGGGGGGAATCAGCCCCAGCATTTT.

The V and J genes are TRBV6-5 and TRBJ2-3; D gene unclear. The germline V gene has CDR1 MNHEY and CDR2 SVGAGI. The CDR3 totals 12 residues. Trimming cost V 10 bases and J 5 bases, with 13 bases left between them. The CDR3 loop is CATAISGDTQYF. DNA of the CDR3: TGTGCCACAGCAATTAGTGGAGATACGCAGTATTTT.

The chain uses TRBV9 and TRBJ2-2; either TRBD1 or TRBD2 may supply D (5 bases each). The CDR3 length is 14 residues. V lost 3 bases to trimming and J lost 7 bases, with 13 bases between them. CDR1 is SGDLS and CDR2 is YYNGEE in the germline V gene. The CDR3 DNA follows: TGTGCCAGCAGCGCATCAGGGACCGGCGGGGAGCTGTTTTTT. Protein: CASSASGTGGELFF.

The chain links TRBV6-2 or TRBV6-3 to TRBJ2-2; D ambiguous. The V end was cut by 3 bases, the J end by 4 bases, with 12 bases between. CDR1 and CDR2 (germline): MNHEY, SVGEGT. The CDR3 is 15 residues long. The CDR3 region has the DNA TGTGCCAGCAGTTATCCCCCTTTGTTCACCGGGGAGCTGTTTTTT. It encodes CASSYPPLFTGELFF.